Listed below are T cell receptor beta chains from one sample, sequenced in a study of siplizumab effects on memory and regulatory T cells. Generated by immunoSEQ multiplex PCR, the TCRdb table keeps only in-frame clones and is missing some. The sample includes about 100,000 clones, more than 85% of them seen just once. Sequencing was carried out using CD4+ T cells sorted from blood. These receptors originate from a human donor in good health. Each CDR3 is given with its conserved first and last residue. A D gene is named only where the DNA matches it firmly. The size entry is marked missing in some rows and otherwise reads once, few, many or a size class.

D: .; J: TRBJ1-1; length: 14; size: .; V: TRBV10-1; CDR3: CASSPTRLNTEAFF; DNA: TGCGCCAGCAGCCCCACTCGATTGAACACTGAAGCTTTCTTT
D: .; J: TRBJ2-2; length: 14; size: .; V: TRBV25-1; CDR3: CASRGWTDTGELFF; DNA: TGTGCCAGCAGGGGTTGGACAGACACCGGGGAGCTGTTTTTT
D: .; J: TRBJ1-1; length: 16; size: .; V: TRBV7-3; CDR3: CASSLTPVSGSTEAFF; DNA: TGTGCCAGCAGCTTAACCCCAGTGTCCGGCAGCACTGAAGCTTTCTTT
D: TRBD2; J: TRBJ2-7; length: 13; size: .; V: TRBV6-6; CDR3: CASSGGTAREQYF; DNA: TGTGCCAGCAGCGGGGGGACGGCCCGGGAGCAGTACTTC
D: TRBD2; J: TRBJ2-3; length: 18; size: once; V: TRBV6-1; CDR3: CASSEPSGGAIYTDTQYF; DNA: TGTGCCAGCAGTGAGCCTAGCGGGGGGGCGATATACACAGATACGCAGTATTTT
D: TRBD1; J: TRBJ2-5; length: 13; size: .; V: TRBV6-5; CDR3: CASTGRGQETQYF; DNA: TGTGCCAGCACGGGCAGGGGGCAAGAGACCCAGTACTTC
D: .; J: TRBJ1-3; length: 17; size: .; V: TRBV5-1; CDR3: CASRQIGQTISGNTIYF; DNA: TGCGCCAGCAGACAGATCGGACAGACCATCTCTGGAAACACCATATATTTT
D: TRBD1; J: TRBJ2-7; length: 13; size: .; V: TRBV5-1; CDR3: CASIPDRGYEQYF; DNA: TGCGCCAGCATCCCGGACAGGGGCTACGAGCAGTACTTC
D: .; J: TRBJ1-2; length: 11; size: .; V: TRBV10-3; CDR3: CAISDLERYTF; DNA: TGTGCCATCAGTGACCTCGAGCGCTACACCTTC
D: .; J: TRBJ1-5; length: 14; size: .; V: TRBV15; CDR3: CATSRDPDGQPQHF; DNA: TGTGCCACCAGCAGAGATCCGGACGGCCAGCCCCAGCATTTT
D: .; J: TRBJ2-3; length: 15; size: .; V: TRBV7-9; CDR3: CASSTRVASTDTQYF; DNA: TGTGCCAGCAGCACCCGGGTTGCTAGCACAGATACGCAGTATTTT
D: TRBD1; J: TRBJ2-5; length: 15; size: .; V: TRBV25-1; CDR3: CASGRQGNWQETQYF; DNA: TGTGCCAGCGGTAGACAGGGGAATTGGCAAGAGACCCAGTACTTC
D: TRBD2; J: TRBJ2-5; length: 17; size: .; V: TRBV4-2; CDR3: CASSQVSAGPTQETQYF; DNA: TGTGCCAGCAGCCAAGTATCAGCGGGGCCAACTCAAGAGACCCAGTACTTC
D: .; J: TRBJ1-3; length: 15; size: few; V: TRBV10-3; CDR3: CAILSGLGTGNTIYF; DNA: TGTGCCATCTTATCGGGGCTGGGGACTGGAAACACCATATATTTT
D: .; J: TRBJ2-5; length: 13; size: .; V: TRBV7-2; CDR3: CASTLGRVETQYF; DNA: TGTGCCAGCACCCTGGGGCGCGTGGAGACCCAGTACTTC